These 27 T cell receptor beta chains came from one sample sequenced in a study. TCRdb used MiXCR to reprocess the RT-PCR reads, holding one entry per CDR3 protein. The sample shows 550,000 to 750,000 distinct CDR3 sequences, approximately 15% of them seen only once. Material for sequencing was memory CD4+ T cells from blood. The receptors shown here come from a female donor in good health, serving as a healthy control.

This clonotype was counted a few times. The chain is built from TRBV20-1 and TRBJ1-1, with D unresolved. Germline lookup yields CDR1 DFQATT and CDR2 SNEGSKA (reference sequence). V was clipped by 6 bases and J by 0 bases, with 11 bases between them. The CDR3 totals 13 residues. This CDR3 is CSAKIQVNTEAFF. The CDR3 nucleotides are TGCAGTGCAAAAATCCAGGTGAACACTGAAGCTTTCTTT.

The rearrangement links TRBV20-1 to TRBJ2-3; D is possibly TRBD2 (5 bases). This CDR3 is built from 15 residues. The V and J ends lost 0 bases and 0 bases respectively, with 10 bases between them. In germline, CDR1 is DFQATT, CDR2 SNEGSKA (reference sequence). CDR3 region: CSARDPAASTDTQYF. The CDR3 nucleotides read TGCAGTGCTAGAGATCCAGCGGCTAGCACAGATACGCAGTATTTT.

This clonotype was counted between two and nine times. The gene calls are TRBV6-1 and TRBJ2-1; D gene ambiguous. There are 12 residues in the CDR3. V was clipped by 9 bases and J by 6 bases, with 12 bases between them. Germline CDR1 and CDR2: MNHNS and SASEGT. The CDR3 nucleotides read TGTGCCAGTCTCCCCAATCCCAATGAGCAGTTCTTC. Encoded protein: CASLPNPNEQFF.

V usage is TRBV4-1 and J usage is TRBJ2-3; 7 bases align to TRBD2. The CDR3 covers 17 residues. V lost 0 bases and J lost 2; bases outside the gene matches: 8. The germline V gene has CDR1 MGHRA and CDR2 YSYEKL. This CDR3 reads CASSQDELATHTDTQYF. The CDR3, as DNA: TGCGCCAGCAGCCAAGATGAACTAGCGACCCACACAGATACGCAGTATTTT.

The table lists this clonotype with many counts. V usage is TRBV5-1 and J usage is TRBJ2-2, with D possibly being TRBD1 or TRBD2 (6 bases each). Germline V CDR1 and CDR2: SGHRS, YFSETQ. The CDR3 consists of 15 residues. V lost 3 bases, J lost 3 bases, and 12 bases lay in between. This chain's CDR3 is CASSSGAADTGELFF. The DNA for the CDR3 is TGCGCCAGCAGCTCGGGGGCGGCGGACACCGGGGAGCTGTTTTTT.

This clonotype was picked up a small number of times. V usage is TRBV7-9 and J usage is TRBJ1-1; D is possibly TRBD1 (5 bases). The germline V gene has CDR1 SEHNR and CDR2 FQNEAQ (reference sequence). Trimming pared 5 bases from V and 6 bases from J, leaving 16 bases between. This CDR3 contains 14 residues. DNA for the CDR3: TGTGCCAGCAGCCTCGACAGTAGCTACCCTGAAGCTTTCTTT. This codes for CASSLDSSYPEAFF.

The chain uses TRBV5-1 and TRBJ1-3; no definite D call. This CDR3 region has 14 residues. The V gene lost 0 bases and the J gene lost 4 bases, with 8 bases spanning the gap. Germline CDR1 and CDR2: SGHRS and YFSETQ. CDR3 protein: CASSLEWAGNTIYF. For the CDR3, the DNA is TGCGCCAGCAGCTTGGAATGGGCCGGAAACACCATATATTTT.

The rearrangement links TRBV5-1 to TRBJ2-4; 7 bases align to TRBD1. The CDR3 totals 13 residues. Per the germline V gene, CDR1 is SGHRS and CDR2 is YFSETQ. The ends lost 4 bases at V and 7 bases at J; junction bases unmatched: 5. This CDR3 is CASSAGQDNIQYF. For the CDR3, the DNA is TGCGCCAGCAGCGCCGGACAGGACAACATTCAGTACTTC.

CDR3 nucleotides: TGTGCCAGCACCTTAACAGGGGGCGATCAGCCCCAGCATTTT. Translating gives CASTLTGGDQPQHF. This chain connects TRBV6-1 to TRBJ1-5, with 9 bases aligning to TRBD1. The CDR3 totals 14 residues. Trimming removed 7 bases from V and 5 bases from J; junction bases left unmatched: 6. The germline V gene has CDR1 MNHNS and CDR2 SASEGT.

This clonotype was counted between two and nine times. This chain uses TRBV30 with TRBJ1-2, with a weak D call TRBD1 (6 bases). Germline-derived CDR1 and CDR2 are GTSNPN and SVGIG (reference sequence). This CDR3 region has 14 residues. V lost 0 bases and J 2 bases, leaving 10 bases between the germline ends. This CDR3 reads CAWSVPGQNYGYTF. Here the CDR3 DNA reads TGTGCCTGGAGTGTACCCGGACAGAACTATGGCTACACCTTC.

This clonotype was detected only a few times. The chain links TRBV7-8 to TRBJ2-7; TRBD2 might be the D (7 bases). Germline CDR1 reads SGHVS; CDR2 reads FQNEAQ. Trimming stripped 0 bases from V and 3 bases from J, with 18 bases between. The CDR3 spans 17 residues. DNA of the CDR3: TGTGCCAGCAGCTTAGCGCTAGGGAGGGGGGGCCTCTACGAGCAGTACTTC. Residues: CASSLALGRGGLYEQYF.

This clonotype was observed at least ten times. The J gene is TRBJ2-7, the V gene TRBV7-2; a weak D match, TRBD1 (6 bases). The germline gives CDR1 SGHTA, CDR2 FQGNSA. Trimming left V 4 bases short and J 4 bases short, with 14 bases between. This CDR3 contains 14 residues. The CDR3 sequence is CASSSYGQRYEQYF. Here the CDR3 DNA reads TGTGCCAGCAGCTCCTACGGACAGCGGTACGAGCAGTACTTC.

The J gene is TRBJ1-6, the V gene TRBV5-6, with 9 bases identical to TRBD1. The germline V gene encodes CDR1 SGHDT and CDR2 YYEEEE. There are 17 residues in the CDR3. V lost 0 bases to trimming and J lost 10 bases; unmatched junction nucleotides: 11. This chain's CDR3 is CASSLANQDRGYSPLHF. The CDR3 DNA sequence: TGTGCCAGCAGCTTGGCTAACCAGGACAGGGGCTACTCACCCCTCCACTTT. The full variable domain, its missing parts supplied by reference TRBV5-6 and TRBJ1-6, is DAGVTQSPTHLIKTRGQQVTLRCSPKSGHDTVSWYQQALGQGPQFIFQYYEEEERQRGNFPDRFSGHQFPNYSSELNVNALLLGDSALYLCASSLANQDRGYSPLHFGNGTRLTVT.

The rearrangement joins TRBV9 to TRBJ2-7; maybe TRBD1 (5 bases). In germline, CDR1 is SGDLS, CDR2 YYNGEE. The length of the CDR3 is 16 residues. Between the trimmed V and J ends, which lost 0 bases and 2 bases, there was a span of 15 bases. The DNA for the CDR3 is TGTGCCAGCAGCGTAGTAGCAGGGAAAAATGCCTACGAGCAGTACTTC. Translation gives CASSVVAGKNAYEQYF.

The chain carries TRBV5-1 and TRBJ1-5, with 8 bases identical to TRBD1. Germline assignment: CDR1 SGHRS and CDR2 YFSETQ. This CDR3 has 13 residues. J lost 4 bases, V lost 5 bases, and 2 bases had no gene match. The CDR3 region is CASRGQDNQPQHF. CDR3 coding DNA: TGCGCCAGCAGGGGACAGGATAATCAGCCCCAGCATTTT.

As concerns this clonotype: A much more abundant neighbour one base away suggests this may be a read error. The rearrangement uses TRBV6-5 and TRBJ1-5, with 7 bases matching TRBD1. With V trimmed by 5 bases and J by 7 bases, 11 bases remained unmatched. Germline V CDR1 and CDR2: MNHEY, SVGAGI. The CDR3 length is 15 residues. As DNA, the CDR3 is TGTGCCAGCAGTCCCTGGGGGACAGTTGCACAGCCCCAGCATTTT. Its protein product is CASSPWGTVAQPQHF.

The chain's CDR3 is CSASRGGQGQPQHF. CDR3 nucleotides: TGCAGTGCCTCCAGAGGGGGTCAGGGTCAGCCCCAGCATTTT. V is TRBV20-1 and J is TRBJ1-5; possibly TRBD1 for D (6 bases). There are 14 residues in the CDR3. Trimming pared 6 bases from V and 6 bases from J, leaving 18 bases between. Germline V gene lookup returns CDR1 DFQATT and CDR2 SNEGSKA (reference sequence).

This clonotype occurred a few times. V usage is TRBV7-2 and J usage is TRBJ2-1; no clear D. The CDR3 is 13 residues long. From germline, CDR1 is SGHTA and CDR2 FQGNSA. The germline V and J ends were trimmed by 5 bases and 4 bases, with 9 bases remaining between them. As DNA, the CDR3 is TGTGCCAGCAGCAGCGTCCTGTACAATGAGCAGTTCTTC. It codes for CASSSVLYNEQFF.

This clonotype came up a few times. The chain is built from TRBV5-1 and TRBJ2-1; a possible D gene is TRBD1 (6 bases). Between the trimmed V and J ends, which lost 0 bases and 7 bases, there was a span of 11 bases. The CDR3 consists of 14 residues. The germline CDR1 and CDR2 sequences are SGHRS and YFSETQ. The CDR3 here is CASSLVPGENEQFF. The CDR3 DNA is TGCGCCAGCAGCTTGGTCCCAGGGGAAAATGAGCAGTTCTTC.

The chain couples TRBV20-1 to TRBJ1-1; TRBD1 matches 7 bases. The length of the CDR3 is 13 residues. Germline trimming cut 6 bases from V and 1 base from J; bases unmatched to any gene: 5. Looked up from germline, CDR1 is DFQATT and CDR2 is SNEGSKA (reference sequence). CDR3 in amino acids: CSALGGTNTEAFF. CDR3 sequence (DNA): TGCAGTGCCCTAGGGGGCACGAACACTGAAGCTTTCTTT.

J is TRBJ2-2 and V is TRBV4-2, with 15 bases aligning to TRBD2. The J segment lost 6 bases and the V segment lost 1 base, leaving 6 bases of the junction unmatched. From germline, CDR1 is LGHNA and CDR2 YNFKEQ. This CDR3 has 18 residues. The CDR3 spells CASSQVEGLAGGSGELFF. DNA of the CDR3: TGTGCCAGCAGCCAAGTTGAGGGACTAGCGGGAGGCTCCGGGGAGCTGTTTTTT.

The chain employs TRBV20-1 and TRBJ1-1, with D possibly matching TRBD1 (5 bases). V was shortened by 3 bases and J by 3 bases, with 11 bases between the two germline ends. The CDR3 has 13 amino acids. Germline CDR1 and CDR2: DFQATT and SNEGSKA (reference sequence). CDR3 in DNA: TGCAGTGCTAGGGCGGGGGGGGACACTGAAGCTTTCTTT. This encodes CSARAGGDTEAFF.

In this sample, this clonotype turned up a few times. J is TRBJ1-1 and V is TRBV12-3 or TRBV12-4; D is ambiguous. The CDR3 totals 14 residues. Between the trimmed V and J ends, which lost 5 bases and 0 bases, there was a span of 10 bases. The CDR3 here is CASSPEPLNTEAFF. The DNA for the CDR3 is TGTGCCAGCAGTCCCGAACCGTTGAACACTGAAGCTTTCTTT.

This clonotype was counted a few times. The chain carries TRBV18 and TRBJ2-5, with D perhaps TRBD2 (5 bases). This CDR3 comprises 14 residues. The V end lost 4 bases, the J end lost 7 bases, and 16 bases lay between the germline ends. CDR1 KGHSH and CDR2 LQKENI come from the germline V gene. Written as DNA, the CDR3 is TGTGCCAGCTCACGAATGGGCGAGGAGGCGACCCAGTACTTC. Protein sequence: CASSRMGEEATQYF. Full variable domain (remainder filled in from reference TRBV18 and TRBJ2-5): NAGVMQNPRHLVRRRGQEARLRCSPMKGHSHVYWYRQLPEEGLKFMVYLQKENIIDESGMPKERFSAEFPKEGPSILRIQQVVRGDSAAYFCASSRMGEEATQYFGPGTRLLVL.

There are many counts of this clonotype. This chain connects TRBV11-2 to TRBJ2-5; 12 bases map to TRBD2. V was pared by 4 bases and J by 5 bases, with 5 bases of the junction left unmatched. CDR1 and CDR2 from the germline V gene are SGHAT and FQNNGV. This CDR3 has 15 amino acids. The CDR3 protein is CASSSLAGGQETQYF. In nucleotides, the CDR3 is TGTGCCAGCAGCTCCCTAGCGGGAGGGCAGGAGACCCAGTACTTC.

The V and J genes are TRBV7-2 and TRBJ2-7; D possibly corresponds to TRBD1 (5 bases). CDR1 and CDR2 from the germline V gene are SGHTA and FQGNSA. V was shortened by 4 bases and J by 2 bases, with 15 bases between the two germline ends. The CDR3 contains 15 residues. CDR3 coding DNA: TGTGCCAGCAGCTCCCAGGCAGGACATGCCTACGAGCAGTACTTC. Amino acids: CASSSQAGHAYEQYF.

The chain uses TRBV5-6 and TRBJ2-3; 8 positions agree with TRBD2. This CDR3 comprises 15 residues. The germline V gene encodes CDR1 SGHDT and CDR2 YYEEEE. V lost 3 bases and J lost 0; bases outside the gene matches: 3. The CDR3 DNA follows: TGTGCCAGCAGCTCCTCTAGCGGGAGCACAGATACGCAGTATTTT. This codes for CASSSSSGSTDTQYF.